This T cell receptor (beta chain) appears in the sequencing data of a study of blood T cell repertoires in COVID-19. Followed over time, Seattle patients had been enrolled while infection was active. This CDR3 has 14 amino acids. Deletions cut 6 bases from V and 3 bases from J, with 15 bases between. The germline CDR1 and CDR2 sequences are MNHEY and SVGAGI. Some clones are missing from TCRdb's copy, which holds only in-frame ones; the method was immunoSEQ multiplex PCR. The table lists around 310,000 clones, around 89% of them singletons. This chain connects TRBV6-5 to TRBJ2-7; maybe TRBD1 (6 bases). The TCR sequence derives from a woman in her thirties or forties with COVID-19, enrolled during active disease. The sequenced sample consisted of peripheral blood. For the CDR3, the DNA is TGTGCCAGCAGGCCCGGACAGAATATCTACGAGCAGTACTTC. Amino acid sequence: CASRPGQNIYEQYF.